This is a list of T cell receptor beta chains from one sample in a study of blood T cell repertoires in COVID-19. Some clones are missing from TCRdb's copy, which holds only in-frame ones; the method was immunoSEQ multiplex PCR. The sample lists around 70,000 clones; roughly 84% were seen once. The specimen was peripheral blood. These receptors originate from a man aged 50-59 years with acute or convalescent COVID-19. The CDR3 runs from the conserved cysteine through the conserved F or W. The D gene is left open where the match is weak. Clone size is not always given. Where it is, it says once, few, many or a class for expanded clones.

CDR3aa	CDR3nt	j_gene	v_gene	abundance	d_gene
CASSSDIRVGETQYF	TGTGCCAGCAGCTCGGATATTCGGGTCGGTGAGACCCAGTACTTC	TRBJ2-5	TRBV11-2	.	.
CAWETGNSGNTIYF	TGTGCCTGGGAGACAGGGAACTCTGGAAACACCATATATTTT	TRBJ1-3	TRBV30	.	TRBD1
CASSMFGDGFYEQYF	TGTGCCAGTAGTATGTTCGGAGACGGATTCTACGAGCAGTACTTC	TRBJ2-7	TRBV19	.	.
CACPPTETGELFF	TGTGCCTGCCCCCCCACAGAGACCGGGGAGCTGTTTTTT	TRBJ2-2	TRBV30	few	.
CASHRRFSDTQYF	TGTGCCTCCCACCGGCGGTTCTCAGATACGCAGTATTTT	TRBJ2-3	TRBV11-2	.	.
CASSVGGQGYDNEQFF	TGTGCCAGCAGCGTAGGGGGACAGGGGTACGACAATGAGCAGTTCTTC	TRBJ2-1	TRBV9	.	TRBD1
CASSDNTGVLQGAFF	TGTGCCAGCAGTGATAACACGGGCGTTCTTCAGGGAGCTTTCTTT	TRBJ1-1	TRBV6-1	once	.
CATRQAGETQYF	TGTGCCACTAGACAGGCGGGGGAGACCCAGTACTTC	TRBJ2-5	TRBV19	.	.
CASSLAPTSNQPQHF	TGTGCCAGCAGCTTAGCGCCAACAAGCAATCAGCCCCAGCATTTT	TRBJ1-5	TRBV7-8	.	.
CASSLGTGGAYNEQFF	TGTGCCAGCAGCTTAGGGACAGGGGGCGCCTACAATGAGCAGTTCTTC	TRBJ2-1	TRBV11-3	once	TRBD1
CASSLLLAGVYEQYF	TGTGCCAGCAGTTTATTATTAGCGGGAGTCTACGAGCAGTACTTC	TRBJ2-7	TRBV27	.	TRBD2
CASSWTGINQPQHF	TGTGCCAGTAGCTGGACAGGGATCAATCAGCCCCAGCATTTT	TRBJ1-5	TRBV19	.	TRBD1
CASSDLPGGNSPLHF	TGTGCCAGCAGCGACCTACCGGGAGGGAATTCACCCCTCCACTTT	TRBJ1-6	TRBV9	.	.
CASNGQGPGNTIYF	TGTGCCAGCAACGGGCAGGGGCCTGGAAACACCATATATTTT	TRBJ1-3	TRBV6-5	.	.
CASSLAGNTEAFF	TGTGCCAGCAGCTTGGCCGGGAACACTGAAGCTTTCTTT	TRBJ1-1	TRBV5-8	.	.
CASRGGVGSSSTDTQYF	TGTGCCAGTAGGGGGGGGGTCGGGTCCTCTAGCACAGATACGCAGTATTTT	TRBJ2-3	TRBV19	.	TRBD2
CASSVWTNTDTQYF	TGTGCCAGCAGCGTCTGGACTAACACAGATACGCAGTATTTT	TRBJ2-3	TRBV9	.	.
CASSSRDRNTEAFF	TGTGCCAGCAGCTCCCGGGACAGGAACACTGAAGCTTTCTTT	TRBJ1-1	TRBV11-3	.	TRBD1
CASSWAPGQGGEQYF	TGCGCCAGCAGCTGGGCCCCCGGACAGGGGGGCGAGCAGTACTTC	TRBJ2-7	TRBV5-1	.	TRBD1
CASSSWAGTDTQYF	TGTGCCAGCAGTTCGTGGGCCGGCACAGATACGCAGTATTTT	TRBJ2-3	TRBV27	once	.
CASRLRVNQPQHF	TGTGCCAGCAGACTCCGGGTTAATCAGCCCCAGCATTTT	TRBJ1-5	TRBV27	once	.
CASGGQTNSGNTIYF	TGTGCCAGTGGGGGACAGACCAACTCTGGAAACACCATATATTTT	TRBJ1-3	TRBV19	.	TRBD1
CASSYEATYEQYF	TGTGCCAGCAGTTACGAGGCTACCTACGAGCAGTACTTC	TRBJ2-7	TRBV6-6	.	.
CASATVGGQPQHF	TGCGCCAGCGCAACAGTAGGAGGGCAGCCCCAGCATTTT	TRBJ1-5	TRBV5-1	.	.
CAWSIGGTRFF	TGTGCCTGGAGTATCGGGGGGACAAGGTTCTTC	TRBJ1-2	TRBV30	.	.
CASSSGTGGYEQYF	TGTGCCAGCAGCTCCGGGACAGGGGGCTACGAGCAGTACTTC	TRBJ2-7	TRBV3-1/TRBV3-2	.	TRBD1
CASSGGTGFYRGNQPQHF	TGTGCCAGCAGTGGCGGGACAGGGTTCTATCGGGGCAATCAGCCCCAGCATTTT	TRBJ1-5	TRBV6-1	once	TRBD1
CASSPAGYGYTF	TGTGCCAGCAGCCCAGCCGGGTATGGCTACACCTTC	TRBJ1-2	TRBV7-2	.	.
CASSSHFTEAFF	TGTGCCAGCAGTTCCCATTTCACTGAAGCTTTCTTT	TRBJ1-1	TRBV12-3/TRBV12-4	.	.
CASSEEPPGGHQNTEAFF	TGTGCCAGCAGTGAGGAACCCCCGGGGGGACATCAGAACACTGAAGCTTTCTTT	TRBJ1-1	TRBV6-4	.	.
CASSPGNSPLHF	TGTGCCAGCAGCCCCGGGAATTCACCCCTCCACTTT	TRBJ1-6	TRBV6-6	.	.
CAVLTGVRDGANTGELFF	TGTGCCGTCCTAACGGGGGTCAGGGACGGCGCGAACACCGGGGAGCTGTTTTTT	TRBJ2-2	TRBV5-8	once	.
CATSRDQGSGANVLTF	TGTGCCACCAGCAGAGATCAGGGGTCTGGGGCCAACGTCCTGACTTTC	TRBJ2-6	TRBV15	.	.
CATAPGQLNTEAFF	TGTGCCACCGCGCCGGGACAGTTGAACACTGAAGCTTTCTTT	TRBJ1-1	TRBV6-5	.	TRBD1
CASSPREGYGYTF	TGTGCCAGCAGTCCTCGGGAGGGCTATGGCTACACCTTC	TRBJ1-2	TRBV12-3/TRBV12-4	.	.
CASSPDRGVNQPQHF	TGTGCCAGCTCACCAGACAGGGGAGTTAATCAGCCCCAGCATTTT	TRBJ1-5	TRBV18	.	TRBD1
CASSSLYEQYF	TGTGCCAGCAGCTCACTATACGAGCAGTACTTC	TRBJ2-7	TRBV11-3	.	.
CASTLTPSKKLFF	TGTGCCAGCACCCTCACCCCTAGTAAAAAACTGTTTTTT	TRBJ1-4	TRBV12-3/TRBV12-4	.	.
CASSTDRNIQYF	TGCGCCAGCAGCACAGACAGAAACATTCAGTACTTC	TRBJ2-4	TRBV5-1	once	.
CASNQAAGSQETQYF	TGTGCCAGCAACCAAGCAGCGGGGAGCCAAGAGACCCAGTACTTC	TRBJ2-5	TRBV5-4	.	TRBD2
CASSFSGVYGYTF	TGCGCCAGCAGCTTCTCAGGGGTCTATGGCTACACCTTC	TRBJ1-2	TRBV5-1	.	.
CASSLSPGEQYF	TGTGCCAGCAGCTTATCCCCCGGCGAGCAGTACTTC	TRBJ2-7	TRBV5-5	.	.
CASSLSGEKLFF	TGTGCCAGCAGCCTCAGCGGGGAAAAACTGTTTTTT	TRBJ1-4	TRBV7-8	.	.
CASSLGRANIQYF	TGCGCCAGCAGCTTGGGCAGGGCGAACATTCAGTACTTC	TRBJ2-4	TRBV5-1	.	.
CASSKGGGTYSNQPQHF	TGTGCCAGCAGCAAAGGGGGGGGAACGTATAGCAATCAGCCCCAGCATTTT	TRBJ1-5	TRBV21-1	.	.